These 21 T cell receptor beta chains were sequenced from one sample in a study of STAT5B mutations in CD4+ large granular lymphocyte leukemia. Assay: immunoSEQ multiplex PCR; the TCRdb copy retains only in-frame clones and omits some. The profile shows 30,000 or so clones, about 89% of them singletons. The sequenced sample consisted of CD4+ T cells from blood buffy coats. These receptors were taken from a human donor in good health.

The chain carries TRBV5-4 and TRBJ1-1; D remains ambiguous. The CDR3 covers 11 residues. CDR1 and CDR2 (germline): SGHNT, YYREEE (reference sequence). V gave up 0 bases and J gave up 8 bases, with 5 bases separating them. The CDR3 sequence: CASSLVGEAFF. Here the CDR3 DNA reads TGTGCCAGCAGCTTGGTGGGAGAAGCTTTCTTT.

J is TRBJ2-2 and V is TRBV10-1; D possibly corresponds to TRBD2 (5 bases). The CDR3 totals 15 residues. Germline V lookup: CDR1 WNHNN, CDR2 SYGVQD (reference sequence). V gave up 6 bases and J gave up 1 base, with 12 bases separating them. CDR3 in DNA: TGCGCCAGCAGCGACGAGGCGGGGAACACCGGGGAGCTGTTTTTT. Translating it yields CASSDEAGNTGELFF.

This chain uses TRBV7-2 with TRBJ1-1; 7 nucleotides line up with TRBD1. This CDR3 spans 14 amino acids. The V segment lost 2 bases and the J segment 3 bases; nucleotides outside the gene matches: 3. CDR1 and CDR2 from the germline V gene are SGHTA and FQGNSA. Here the CDR3 reads CASSLTGVDTEAFF. The CDR3, as DNA: TGTGCCAGCAGCTTAACAGGGGTAGACACTGAAGCTTTCTTT.

This clone was seen only once. The V and J genes are TRBV10-3 and TRBJ1-6, with D tentatively TRBD1 (5 bases). The V gene lost 9 bases and the J gene lost 8 bases, with 14 bases spanning the gap. The CDR3 is 13 residues long. Germline V CDR1 and CDR2: ENHRY, SYGVKD. The CDR3 bases are TGTGCCATAAGAGACAGTAAAGATTCACCCCTCCACTTT. Its translation: CAIRDSKDSPLHF.

The V gene is TRBV6-1, the J gene TRBJ2-3; D unclear. Trimming stripped 3 bases from V and 2 bases from J, with 9 bases between. The CDR3 runs 14 residues. Germline CDR1 reads MNHNS; CDR2 reads SASEGT. CDR3 nucleotide sequence: TGTGCCAGCAGTGAGGCAGCCTTCACAGATACGCAGTATTTT. This gives the protein CASSEAAFTDTQYF.

This chain connects TRBV5-1 to TRBJ1-1; a weak D match, TRBD1 (6 bases). V dropped 1 base and J dropped 1 base, with 11 bases sitting between them. This CDR3 is 15 amino acids long. Per the germline V gene, CDR1 is SGHRS and CDR2 is YFSETQ. CDR3 sequence reads: CASSLFGQRNTEAFF. The CDR3 bases are TGCGCCAGCAGCTTGTTCGGACAGCGGAACACTGAAGCTTTCTTT.

In its sample, this clone was seen once. This rearrangement joins TRBV18 to TRBJ2-3; D is perhaps TRBD1 (6 bases). Germline values: CDR1 KGHSH, CDR2 LQKENI. This CDR3 is 15 amino acids long. V lost 1 base and J lost 1, with 9 bases in between. The CDR3 DNA reads as TGTGCCAGCTCACCACGGACAGCGGGCACAGATACGCAGTATTTT. Amino acids: CASSPRTAGTDTQYF.

This clone was detected once. The chain uses TRBV29-1 and TRBJ2-7; possible D gene TRBD1, 5 bases. Trimming took 6 bases from V and 2 from J, leaving 17 bases between them. The V gene's germline CDR1 is SQVTM and CDR2 ANQGSEA. CDR3 length: 14 residues. This CDR3 is CSVKRGSPAYEQYF. Here the CDR3 DNA reads TGCAGCGTCAAAAGGGGCAGCCCCGCCTACGAGCAGTACTTC.

The chain uses TRBV11-3 and TRBJ2-5, with 10 bases that match TRBD2. Germline V gene sequence: CDR1 SGHNT, CDR2 YENEEA. The CDR3 spans 17 residues. With V trimmed by 3 bases and J by 0 bases, 7 bases remained unmatched. Written as DNA, the CDR3 is TGTGCCAGCAGCTTGGGGTTAACTAGCGGGGACCAAGAGACCCAGTACTTC. Amino acids: CASSLGLTSGDQETQYF.

The chain couples TRBV7-9 to TRBJ2-6, with D unresolved. CDR1 SEHNR and CDR2 FQNEAQ come from the germline V gene (reference sequence). This CDR3 region has 13 residues. V lost 5 bases and J lost 3, with 5 bases in between. CDR3 residues: CASSVGGANVLTF. The CDR3 DNA is TGTGCCAGCAGCGTCGGTGGGGCCAACGTCCTGACTTTC.

This clone was observed once. V and J are TRBV7-2 and TRBJ1-2; D might be TRBD1 (5 bases). Trimming pared 5 bases from V and 4 bases from J, leaving 11 bases between. The germline gives CDR1 SGHTA, CDR2 FQGNSA. The CDR3 sequence is 13 residues long. CDR3 nucleotide sequence: TGTGCCAGCAGCCTCGGGGGATTCTATGGCTACACCTTC. Residues: CASSLGGFYGYTF.

This clone was seen a handful of times. The V call is TRBV27, the J call TRBJ1-2, with a possible D match to TRBD1 (6 bases). The length of the CDR3 is 13 residues. Germline assignment: CDR1 MNHEY and CDR2 SMNVEV (reference sequence). Trimming stripped 10 bases from V and 5 bases from J, with 17 bases between. The CDR3 nucleotides read TGTGCCACAAGGGCGGGGGCGGAATATGGCTACACCTTC. Translated: CATRAGAEYGYTF.

The chain uses TRBV2 and TRBJ1-4; 10 bases are a match to TRBD1. CDR3 size: 14 residues. CDR1 SNHLY and CDR2 FYNNEI come from the germline V gene. Losses at the gene ends were 6 bases for V and 8 bases for J; bases not matched to a gene: 6. The CDR3 bases are TGTGCCAGCAGCGCGACAGGGGGCGTCGAAAAACTGTTTTTT. Translated, it gives CASSATGGVEKLFF.

This sequence joins TRBV19 and TRBJ2-7; TRBD1 matches 11 bases. CDR1 is LNHDA and CDR2 is SQIVND in the germline V gene (reference sequence). The CDR3 runs 17 residues. With 3 bases clipped from V and 3 bases from J, the junction kept 10 bases outside the gene matches. The CDR3 region is CASSILYSGQGGYEQYF. The CDR3 coding sequence is TGTGCCAGTAGTATCTTGTACTCGGGACAGGGGGGCTACGAGCAGTACTTC.

The chain employs TRBV6-5 and TRBJ1-3; D perhaps matches TRBD1 (6 bases). Germline loops: CDR1 MNHEY, CDR2 SVGAGI. This CDR3 has 15 residues. The ends were cut back, 1 base at V and 0 bases at J, with 7 bases in the middle. CDR3 amino acids: CASSYFRGSGNTIYF. For the CDR3, the DNA is TGTGCCAGCAGTTACTTCAGGGGCTCTGGAAACACCATATATTTT.

The chain recombines TRBV19 with TRBJ2-7; no clear D. The V gene lost 3 bases and the J gene lost 2 bases, with 11 bases spanning the gap. This CDR3 region has 14 residues. CDR1 and CDR2 from the germline V gene are LNHDA and SQIVND (reference sequence). The CDR3 region is CASSIGPSTYEQYF. The CDR3 bases are TGTGCCAGTAGTATCGGTCCGAGTACCTACGAGCAGTACTTC.

The chain links TRBV7-2 to TRBJ1-2; D unresolved. Trimming cost V 4 bases and J 2 bases, with 8 bases left between them. This CDR3 has 13 residues. From germline, CDR1 is SGHTA and CDR2 FQGNSA. CDR3 in DNA: TGTGCCAGCAGCTCTAGGGCGAACTATGGCTACACCTTC. Its translation is CASSSRANYGYTF.

This chain joins TRBV28 and TRBJ1-3, with TRBD1 matching 9 bases. The CDR3 has 16 residues. J lost 0 bases, V lost 5 bases, and 5 bases had no gene match. The germline gives CDR1 MDHEN, CDR2 SYDVKM. The CDR3 sequence is CASSPGTGTSGNTIYF. The CDR3 nucleotides are TGTGCCAGCAGTCCGGGGACAGGGACCTCTGGAAACACCATATATTTT.

The chain employs TRBV19 and TRBJ1-1; TRBD1 might be the D (6 bases). V lost 5 bases and J 1 base, leaving 11 bases between the germline ends. CDR3 length: 14 residues. Germline V gene lookup returns CDR1 LNHDA and CDR2 SQIVND (reference sequence). The CDR3 DNA sequence: TGTGCCAGTAGTCACAGGGTTAAGAACACTGAAGCTTTCTTT. It codes for CASSHRVKNTEAFF.

The CDR3 DNA follows: TGTGCCAGCAGTGTCCGACAGGGGGCAAGCACCGGGGAGCTGTTTTTT. Its protein product is CASSVRQGASTGELFF. The genes are TRBV2 and TRBJ2-2, with 10 bases fitting TRBD1. CDR3 size: 16 residues. Germline values: CDR1 SNHLY, CDR2 FYNNEI. V was pared by 4 bases and J by 4 bases, with 6 bases of the junction left unmatched.

The rearrangement uses TRBV25-1 and TRBJ2-4; possibly TRBD2 for D (6 bases). V was pared by 3 bases and J by 4 bases, with 13 bases between. CDR1 and CDR2 (germline): MGHDK, SYGVNS. The CDR3 has 15 amino acids. The CDR3 bases are TGTGCCAGCAGTGACGGGGCGGGACCTAAAAACATTCAGTACTTC. Encoded protein: CASSDGAGPKNIQYF.